Each of the 32 T cell receptor beta chains below was sequenced from the same sample in a study of a mutant IDH1 vaccine in newly diagnosed glioma. Antigens of these TCRs are unknown. Stated time point: week 47, end of study. All doses held 300 ug of mutant IDH1 20-mer peptide, with topical imiquimod. Measured with immunoSEQ multiplex PCR; TCRdb has only the in-frame clones, and not every one. Of roughly 32,000 clones listed, about 92% are singletons. The specimen comprised PBMCs, sampled from a glioma patient whose treatment included an IDH1 peptide vaccine. These receptors came from a man aged 35 to 55 with glioma.

This rearrangement joins TRBV11-2 to TRBJ2-3; TRBD1 matches at 9 bases. This CDR3 is built from 17 residues. Losses at the gene ends were 2 bases for V and 4 bases for J; bases not matched to a gene: 10. Germline V gene lookup returns CDR1 SGHAT and CDR2 FQNNGV. CDR3 in amino acids: CASSLPPGQGIADTQYF. CDR3 sequence (DNA): TGTGCCAGCAGCTTACCACCGGGACAGGGTATTGCAGATACGCAGTATTTT.

The chain employs TRBV5-4 and TRBJ2-2, with a tentative D call TRBD1 (5 bases). This CDR3 is built from 17 residues. V shed 0 bases and J shed 6 bases, with 18 bases lying between them. Germline V gives CDR1 SGHNT, CDR2 YYREEE (reference sequence). DNA for the CDR3: TGTGCCAGCAGCTTGGCCCTTCTTAACCCAGGGTCCGGGGAGCTGTTTTTT. Its protein is CASSLALLNPGSGELFF.

The chain employs TRBV7-9 and TRBJ2-1, with TRBD1 matching over 8 bases. Losses at the gene ends were 6 bases for V and 7 bases for J; bases not matched to a gene: 11. CDR1 is SEHNR and CDR2 is FQNEAQ in the germline V gene (reference sequence). The CDR3 extends over 15 amino acids. The CDR3 sequence is CASSPLGDRLNEQFF. The CDR3 DNA is TGTGCCAGCAGTCCATTGGGGGACAGGTTAAATGAGCAGTTCTTC.

The gene calls are TRBV11-2 and TRBJ1-3; D uncertain. Germline CDR1 and CDR2: SGHAT and FQNNGV. V was clipped by 2 bases and J by 0 bases, with 5 bases between them. This CDR3 contains 14 residues. CDR3 amino acids: CASSLTSSGNTIYF. The CDR3 region has the DNA TGTGCCAGCAGCTTAACGAGCTCTGGAAACACCATATATTTT.

J is TRBJ2-2 and V is TRBV28; 8 bases are a match to TRBD2. There are 13 residues in the CDR3. V trimming: 7 bases; J trimming: 6 bases; junction bases outside the gene matches: 4. Germline-derived CDR1 and CDR2 are MDHEN and SYDVKM. Here the CDR3 DNA reads TGTGCCAGCACGAACGGGGGGGCCGGGGAGCTGTTTTTT. This codes for CASTNGGAGELFF.

The chain couples TRBV28 to TRBJ2-7, with no clear D. V was trimmed by 10 bases and J by 1 base, leaving 17 bases between them. Germline V CDR1 and CDR2: MDHEN, SYDVKM. The CDR3 has 14 residues. Here the CDR3 reads CATSAYLGSYEQYV. The CDR3 DNA is TGTGCCACCTCTGCATATCTGGGATCCTACGAGCAGTACGTC.

A remark on this clone: One junction end does not reproduce the germline sequence, and a read error may be involved. J is TRBJ2-2 and V is TRBV7-7, with TRBD2 as a possible D gene (5 bases). The CDR3 is 14 residues long. From germline, CDR1 is SSHAT and CDR2 FNYEAQ (reference sequence). The CDR3 here is CASSFDPGDGELFF. The CDR3 DNA sequence: TGTGCTAGCAGCTTCGACCCCGGGGACGGGGAGCTGTTTTTT.

This clone was observed once. The chain employs TRBV7-9 and TRBJ1-2; D perhaps matches TRBD1 (5 bases). Trimming shortened V by 4 bases and J by 5 bases, and 8 bases separated the two germline ends. This CDR3 contains 12 residues. In germline, CDR1 is SEHNR, CDR2 FQNEAQ (reference sequence). DNA for the CDR3: TGTGCCAGCAGCTCCCAGGGATATGGCTACACCTTC. Residues: CASSSQGYGYTF.

This chain links TRBV7-2 with TRBJ2-7; D gene ambiguous. CDR1 and CDR2 (germline): SGHTA, FQGNSA. The ends were cut back, 3 bases at V and 3 bases at J, with 27 bases in the middle. The CDR3 has 19 residues. The CDR3 loop is CASSFTWWTDVPFVYEQYF. DNA of the CDR3: TGTGCCAGCAGCTTCACCTGGTGGACGGACGTACCTTTCGTCTACGAGCAGTACTTC.

The genes are TRBV19 and TRBJ2-1; 8 bases line up with TRBD1. This CDR3 contains 15 residues. V was pared by 1 base and J by 6 bases, with 5 bases of the junction left unmatched. Per germline, CDR1 LNHDA and CDR2 SQIVND (reference sequence). DNA of the CDR3: TGTGCCAGTAGTATAGGCGCCAGGGGGCCCAATGAGCAGTTCTTC. Translated, it gives CASSIGARGPNEQFF.

This sequence joins TRBV5-1 and TRBJ2-1; tentatively, D is TRBD2 (7 bases). Trimming took off 1 base at V and 6 bases at J, with 11 bases between the two ends. The CDR3 has 14 amino acids. Germline V gene sequence: CDR1 SGHRS, CDR2 YFSETQ. The CDR3 sequence is CASSLNAGANEQFF. The CDR3 bases are TGCGCCAGCAGCTTGAACGCGGGGGCCAATGAGCAGTTCTTC.

This clone was observed a single time. The chain recombines TRBV9 with TRBJ1-5; 10 nucleotides agree with TRBD1. With 4 bases clipped from V and 7 bases from J, the junction kept 11 bases outside the gene matches. Germline CDR1 SGDLS, CDR2 YYNGEE. The CDR3 spans 16 residues. The chain's CDR3 is CASSPGTGEGDQPQHF. The CDR3 DNA is TGTGCCAGCAGCCCCGGGACAGGGGAGGGGGACCAGCCCCAGCATTTT.

V gene TRBV18 combines with J gene TRBJ2-5, with D perhaps matching TRBD2 (6 bases). This CDR3 contains 15 residues. V was cut by 1 base and J by 2 bases, with 11 bases left in between. CDR1 is KGHSH and CDR2 is LQKENI in the germline V gene. The CDR3 DNA follows: TGTGCCAGCTCACCACAGGCCAGCGGGCAAGAGACCCAGTACTTC. Translating gives CASSPQASGQETQYF.

The V and J genes are TRBV6-4 and TRBJ2-2; D unresolved. Looked up from germline, CDR1 is MRHNA and CDR2 is SNTAGT. With 0 bases removed from V and 4 bases from J, the gap between germline ends came to 3 bases. The CDR3 covers 13 residues. CDR3 protein: CASSDSGTGELFF. The CDR3 nucleotides read TGTGCCAGCAGTGACTCGGGCACCGGGGAGCTGTTTTTT.

V gene TRBV2 combines with J gene TRBJ2-1, with D unclear. The CDR3 length is 11 residues. V was pared by 2 bases and J by 10 bases, with 6 bases between. Germline loops: CDR1 SNHLY, CDR2 FYNNEI. CDR3 amino acids: CASSEPGEQFF. DNA of the CDR3: TGTGCCAGCAGTGAACCAGGCGAGCAGTTCTTC.

In this sample, this clone turned up once. The chain employs TRBV5-1 and TRBJ2-1; D is possibly TRBD1 (6 bases). This CDR3 has 18 residues. Trimming cost V 0 bases and J 4 bases, with 20 bases left between them. CDR1 and CDR2 from the germline V gene are SGHRS and YFSETQ. The CDR3 sequence is CASSLGGQGPPPYNEQFF. CDR3 sequence (DNA): TGCGCCAGCAGCTTGGGGGGGCAGGGCCCCCCACCTTACAATGAGCAGTTCTTC.

A note on this clone: Other nucleotide sequences in the sample specify the same CDR3. The chain links TRBV10-3 to TRBJ2-2, with D perhaps given as TRBD1 or TRBD2 (7 bases each). Germline assignment: CDR1 ENHRY and CDR2 SYGVKD. Trimming removed 4 bases at V and 5 bases at J, with 14 bases between. The CDR3 consists of 15 residues. The CDR3 here is CAISVGRGGTGELFF. For the CDR3, the DNA is TGTGCCATCAGTGTAGGCAGGGGGGGGACCGGGGAGCTGTTTTTT.

This chain uses TRBV5-4 with TRBJ2-3; D tentatively reads TRBD1 or TRBD2 (5 bases each). CDR1 is SGHNT, CDR2 YYREEE, per germline (reference sequence). The germline V and J ends were trimmed by 4 bases and 3 bases, with 12 bases remaining between them. This CDR3 has 14 amino acids. The DNA of the CDR3 is TGTGCCAGCAGCAGAAGGGACGGGACAGATACGCAGTATTTT. It specifies CASSRRDGTDTQYF.

This chain connects TRBV6-1 to TRBJ1-6; D is possibly TRBD1 (6 bases). Germline V gene sequence: CDR1 MNHNS, CDR2 SASEGT. The CDR3 loop spans 16 amino acids. Between the trimmed V and J ends, which lost 2 bases and 9 bases, there was a span of 17 bases. The CDR3 sequence: CASSETASEGGSPLHF. The CDR3, as DNA: TGTGCCAGCAGTGAAACTGCTTCTGAGGGGGGTTCACCCCTCCACTTT.

This chain links TRBV7-9 with TRBJ2-1, with 9 bases that match TRBD1. CDR1 and CDR2 (germline): SEHNR, FQNEAQ (reference sequence). The CDR3 consists of 16 residues. V shed 2 bases and J 4 bases; nucleotides not matched to a gene: 6. The CDR3 is CASSLRQGVSYNEQFF. The CDR3 DNA reads as TGTGCCAGCAGCTTAAGACAGGGGGTCTCGTACAATGAGCAGTTCTTC.

V gene TRBV7-2 combines with J gene TRBJ1-2, with D unresolved. The CDR3 loop spans 12 amino acids. Trimming took 1 base from V and 3 from J, leaving 3 bases between them. In germline, CDR1 is SGHTA, CDR2 FQGNSA. The CDR3 DNA sequence: TGTGCCAGCAGCTTAGGACACTATGGCTACACCTTC. It codes for CASSLGHYGYTF.

CDR3 loop: CASSLWGVNTGELFF. DNA of the CDR3: TGTGCCAGCAGCTTATGGGGGGTGAACACCGGGGAGCTGTTTTTT. The rearrangement joins TRBV7-9 to TRBJ2-2; tentatively, D is TRBD2 (6 bases). The length of the CDR3 is 15 residues. CDR1 is SEHNR and CDR2 is FQNEAQ in the germline V gene (reference sequence). Between the trimmed V and J ends, which lost 2 bases and 1 base, there was a span of 8 bases.

V and J are TRBV19 and TRBJ1-5, with a possible D match to TRBD1 (5 bases). The V gene's germline CDR1 is LNHDA and CDR2 SQIVND (reference sequence). CDR3 length equals 15 residues. Trimming cost V 5 bases and J 4 bases, with 15 bases left between them. CDR3 nucleotide sequence: TGTGCCAGTAGTCGATTCCGGGACGGTAATCAGCCCCAGCATTTT. Protein product: CASSRFRDGNQPQHF.

The chain links TRBV4-2 to TRBJ2-1; possibly TRBD2 for D (6 bases). CDR3 length: 16 amino acids. In germline, CDR1 is LGHNA, CDR2 YNFKEQ. The V and J ends lost 0 bases and 9 bases respectively, with 18 bases between them. The CDR3 sequence: CASSQETTRPKREQFF. The CDR3 DNA reads as TGTGCCAGCAGCCAAGAGACGACTAGACCGAAACGTGAGCAGTTCTTC.

The rearrangement links TRBV5-1 to TRBJ2-1; D call uncertain. The V end was cut by 6 bases, the J end by 4 bases, with 17 bases between. The germline CDR1 and CDR2 sequences are SGHRS and YFSETQ. This CDR3 is built from 15 residues. CDR3 amino acids: CASTLGISLYNEQFF. Here the CDR3 DNA reads TGCGCCAGCACCCTTGGGATTTCCTTATACAATGAGCAGTTCTTC.

V usage is TRBV28 and J usage is TRBJ1-4; 8 bases agree with TRBD1. The CDR3 extends over 15 amino acids. Unmatched junction bases numbered 9, after V lost 5 bases and J lost 7 bases. CDR1 MDHEN and CDR2 SYDVKM come from the germline V gene. The CDR3 DNA is TGTGCCAGCAGTCCGCAGGGGGCGATGAGTGAAAAACTGTTTTTT. This gives the protein CASSPQGAMSEKLFF.

This chain links TRBV13 with TRBJ2-5; D might be TRBD2 (5 bases). The CDR3 consists of 14 residues. In germline, CDR1 is PRHDT, CDR2 FYEKMQ (reference sequence). V was trimmed by 5 bases and J by 3 bases, leaving 13 bases between them. The CDR3 loop is CASSRPPREETQYF. CDR3 nucleotides: TGTGCCAGCAGCCGCCCTCCGCGGGAAGAGACCCAGTACTTC.

The chain couples TRBV5-1 to TRBJ2-2, with D possibly matching TRBD1 (5 bases). The V and J ends lost 4 bases and 3 bases respectively, with 13 bases between them. CDR3 length: 15 amino acids. Germline CDR1 SGHRS, CDR2 YFSETQ. CDR3 sequence: CASSLQGRDTGELFF. The CDR3 region has the DNA TGCGCCAGCAGCCTTCAGGGTAGGGACACCGGGGAGCTGTTTTTT.

The chain carries TRBV9 and TRBJ2-2; D tentatively fits TRBD1 or TRBD2 (6 bases each). The germline CDR1 and CDR2 sequences are SGDLS and YYNGEE. V dropped 1 base and J dropped 3 bases, with 10 bases sitting between them. The CDR3 loop spans 15 amino acids. Written as DNA, the CDR3 is TGTGCCAGCAGCGTAAGGGGGGTTGACACCGGGGAGCTGTTTTTT. Its protein is CASSVRGVDTGELFF.

The chain employs TRBV5-1 and TRBJ2-2; no clear D. CDR3 size: 14 residues. The V and J ends lost 2 bases and 0 bases respectively, with 5 bases between them. CDR1 and CDR2 from the germline V gene are SGHRS and YFSETQ. The DNA for the CDR3 is TGCGCCAGCAGCTTTCATCCGAACACCGGGGAGCTGTTTTTT. It encodes CASSFHPNTGELFF.

This sequence joins TRBV29-1 and TRBJ2-3, with 8 bases that match TRBD2. The CDR3 spans 14 residues. Germline V gene lookup returns CDR1 SQVTM and CDR2 ANQGSEA. V lost 7 bases, J lost 6 bases, and 12 bases stayed unmatched. CDR3 sequence: CSATPGGGQDTQYF. The CDR3 region has the DNA TGCAGCGCAACACCGGGCGGGGGGCAGGATACGCAGTATTTT.

This clone was counted a single time. Here the CDR3 reads CASSQDTGGNIQYF. The CDR3 nucleotides are TGTGCCAGCAGCCAAGACACAGGGGGAAACATTCAGTACTTC. The rearrangement links TRBV4-2 to TRBJ2-4; 8 nucleotides line up with TRBD1. The CDR3 runs 14 residues. In germline, CDR1 is LGHNA, CDR2 YNFKEQ. V lost 0 bases to trimming and J lost 6 bases; unmatched junction nucleotides: 1.